Listed below are T cell receptor beta chains from one sample, sequenced in a study of CD8 T cells in ankylosing spondylitis. TCRdb fed the 5' RACE reads into MiXCR, producing one record per CDR3 protein. The sample has about 840,000 distinct CDR3 sequences; roughly 10% are singletons. Sequencing was done on a sample of blood, either unsorted or a sorted T cell fraction (not recorded which). The receptor set was obtained from a male donor with ankylosing spondylitis. The CDR3 runs from the conserved cysteine through the conserved F or W. D genes are given only for firm matches. Not every row has a clone size; where given, it reads once, few, many or a size class.

D gene,clone size,J gene,V gene,CDR3 DNA,CDR3 protein
.,few,TRBJ1-2,TRBV4-2,TGTGCCAGCAGCCAAGGATATGGATCGAACTATGGCTACACCTTC,CASSQGYGSNYGYTF
TRBD1,few,TRBJ1-2,TRBV29-1,TGCAGCGTTGAAGATGGAGGGCGGGACAGCAACTATGGCTACACCTTC,CSVEDGGRDSNYGYTF
.,.,TRBJ1-1,TRBV5-1,TGCGCCAGCAGCTTGTCGCATAGATCCACTGAAGCTTTCTTT,CASSLSHRSTEAFF
.,.,TRBJ2-1,TRBV7-3,TGTGCCAGCAGCTCTCAGGGGGGTGAGCAGTTCTTC,CASSSQGGEQFF
.,.,TRBJ2-5,TRBV5-1,TGCGCCAGCAGCTTGATCGGGCCTCAAGAGACCCAGTACTTC,CASSLIGPQETQYF
.,many,TRBJ2-7,TRBV20-1,TGCAGTGCTGTTAGGCGGGACCTCAGCTCCTACGAGCAGTACTTC,CSAVRRDLSSYEQYF
.,few,TRBJ2-1,TRBV6-2/TRBV6-3,TGTGCCAGCAGAACCGGACAAAGCTCCTACAATGAGCAGTTCTTC,CASRTGQSSYNEQFF
.,few,TRBJ1-2,TRBV3-1,TGTGCCAGCAGCCAAGTGATGGGGGCGGGCTACACCTTC,CASSQVMGAGYTF
TRBD1,.,TRBJ2-1,TRBV7-2,TGTGCCAGCAGCTATGGGACAGGGGTTTTCCATGAGCAGTTCTTC,CASSYGTGVFHEQFF
.,.,TRBJ2-5,TRBV7-2,TGTGCCAGCAGCTTTAGTCAGGGAGAGACCCAGTACTTC,CASSFSQGETQYF
TRBD1,few,TRBJ2-2,TRBV5-1,TGCGCCAGCAGCGAGACAGGGTTCGGCGGGGAGCTGTTTTTT,CASSETGFGGELFF
.,.,TRBJ2-1,TRBV15,TGTGCCACCACCCACCCCCCGGGTCCGCAGTTCTTC,CATTHPPGPQFF
.,few,TRBJ2-7,TRBV5-1,TGCGCCAGCAGCTTACGGTTAGCGGCGCCCTCCTACGAGCAGTACTTC,CASSLRLAAPSYEQYF
TRBD1,few,TRBJ2-1,TRBV20-1,TGCAGTGCTAGCAGCCGGACAGGGCGCAATGAGCAGTTCTTC,CSASSRTGRNEQFF
.,few,TRBJ1-1,TRBV18,TGTGCCAGCTCACCGGGATTCGGGGCCATGAACACTGAAGCTTTCTTT,CASSPGFGAMNTEAFF
.,few,TRBJ2-1,TRBV18,TGTGCCAGCTCCTTCGTTATTGGTGATGAGCAGTTCTTC,CASSFVIGDEQFF
.,few,TRBJ2-3,TRBV6-4,TGTGCCAGCAGCCGTTTATTAGGACCCCCGAGCACAGATACGCAGTATTTT,CASSRLLGPPSTDTQYF
TRBD2,few,TRBJ2-1,TRBV20-1,TGCAGTGCTAGGGGGACTAGCGAAGGTGAGCAGTTCTTC,CSARGTSEGEQFF
.,.,TRBJ2-2,TRBV4-2,TGTGCCAGCAGTCGTACCCAGGGATACACCGGGGAGCTGTTTTTT,CASSRTQGYTGELFF
TRBD1,many,TRBJ2-6,TRBV5-1,TGCGCCAGCAGCCCTAGGACAGGCTCTGGGGCCAACGTCCTGACTTTC,CASSPRTGSGANVLTF
.,.,TRBJ2-7,TRBV30,TGTGCCTGGACCCGCGGGACGGGCACCTACGAGCAGTACTTC,CAWTRGTGTYEQYF
.,few,TRBJ1-6,TRBV18,TGTGCCAGCTCACGGACGGGGAAAGACTCACCCCTCCACTTT,CASSRTGKDSPLHF
TRBD2,many,TRBJ2-3,TRBV29-1,TGCAGCGTTAGTGGGACTAACCTAGATACGCAGTATTTT,CSVSGTNLDTQYF
.,.,TRBJ2-2,TRBV4-3,TGCGCCAGCAGCCGACACGGCGGGGCGAACACCGGGGAGCTGTTTTTT,CASSRHGGANTGELFF
TRBD2,.,TRBJ2-5,TRBV5-8,TGTGCCAGCAGCTTGGGGACTAGCGGTGAACAAGAGACCCAGTACTTC,CASSLGTSGEQETQYF